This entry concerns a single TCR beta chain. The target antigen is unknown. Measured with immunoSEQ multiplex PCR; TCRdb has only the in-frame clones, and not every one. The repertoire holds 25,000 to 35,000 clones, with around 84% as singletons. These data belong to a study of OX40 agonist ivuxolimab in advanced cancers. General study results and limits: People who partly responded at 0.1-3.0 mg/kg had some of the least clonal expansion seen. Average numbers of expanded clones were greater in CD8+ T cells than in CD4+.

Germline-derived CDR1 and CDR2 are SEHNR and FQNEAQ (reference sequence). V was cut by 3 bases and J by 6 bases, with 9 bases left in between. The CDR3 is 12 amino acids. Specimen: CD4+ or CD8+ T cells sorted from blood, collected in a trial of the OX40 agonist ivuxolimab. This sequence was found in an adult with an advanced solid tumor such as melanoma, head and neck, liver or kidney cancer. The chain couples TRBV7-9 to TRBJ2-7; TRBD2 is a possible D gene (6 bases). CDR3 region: CASSFLGGEQYF. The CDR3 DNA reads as TGTGCCAGCAGCTTTCTGGGAGGCGAGCAGTACTTC.